These T cell receptor beta chains were read from a single sample in a study of OX40 agonist ivuxolimab in advanced cancers. Repertoires were generated with immunoSEQ multiplex PCR, while TCRdb's copy carries only in-frame clones and drops some. The top ten clones hold less than 0.3% of a sample with about 110,000 clones, approximately 89% of them seen once. Material: CD4+ or CD8+ T cells sorted from blood, obtained in a trial of the OX40 agonist ivuxolimab. These receptors were obtained from an adult with an advanced solid tumor such as melanoma, head and neck, liver or kidney cancer. The CDR3 runs from the conserved cysteine through the conserved F or W. D genes are given only for firm matches. The listing skips clone size in some rows; elsewhere it reads once, few, many or a size class.

D gene	clone size	V gene	J gene	CDR3 DNA	CDR3 protein
TRBD1	.	TRBV7-9	TRBJ2-7	TGTGCCAGCAGCCCAAAAGGGACAGGGTTGAACGAGCAGTACTTC	CASSPKGTGLNEQYF
.	.	TRBV28	TRBJ1-4	TGTGCCAGCAGTTTGCAGGGAATGTTAGAAAAACTGTTTTTT	CASSLQGMLEKLFF
TRBD1	.	TRBV25-1	TRBJ2-3	TGTGCCAGCAGTGCCACAGGGGGCGGGGCAGATACGCAGTATTTT	CASSATGGGADTQYF
TRBD2	.	TRBV19	TRBJ2-1	TGTGCCAGTAAAAGCACAGCGGGAGTGGGAAATGAGCAGTTCTTC	CASKSTAGVGNEQFF
.	.	TRBV4-2	TRBJ2-1	TGTGCCAGCAGCCCGACACACAGCTCCTACAATGAGCAGTTCTTC	CASSPTHSSYNEQFF
.	once	TRBV6-1	TRBJ1-1	TGTGCCAGCAGGGACGGGGAACTGGGCACTGAAGCTTTCTTT	CASRDGELGTEAFF
TRBD1	.	TRBV29-1	TRBJ1-5	TGCAGCGTCAGGACAGGGTATAGCAATCAGCCCCAGCATTTT	CSVRTGYSNQPQHF
.	.	TRBV9	TRBJ2-6	TGTGCCAGCAGCGTAGGAGGCGATGGGGCCAACGTCCTGACTTTC	CASSVGGDGANVLTF
TRBD2	.	TRBV11-2	TRBJ2-7	TGTGCCAGCAGCTGGGGCGGGAGGGGGCCCTACGAGCAGTACTTC	CASSWGGRGPYEQYF
.	.	TRBV5-4	TRBJ2-3	TGTGCCAGCAGCTCTGACATCCGCACAGATACGCAGTATTTT	CASSSDIRTDTQYF
.	.	TRBV27	TRBJ1-1	TGTGCCAGTTTCACTCGGGGGGGAAGCACTGAAGCTTTCTTT	CASFTRGGSTEAFF
.	.	TRBV2	TRBJ2-1	TGTGCCAGCCACCGGGAGAAGTCCTACAATGAGCAGTTCTTC	CASHREKSYNEQFF
TRBD1	.	TRBV19	TRBJ2-2	TGTGCCACCCGGGACAGGGGACCCGGGGAGCTGTTTTTT	CATRDRGPGELFF
TRBD2	.	TRBV19	TRBJ2-3	TGTGCCAGTAGTATTGGACTAGCGGGGGCCACAGATACGCAGTATTTT	CASSIGLAGATDTQYF
.	.	TRBV7-6	TRBJ2-2	TGTGCCAGCAGCTTAGCGGGGGCGAACACCGGGGAGCTGTTTTTT	CASSLAGANTGELFF
TRBD1	.	TRBV18	TRBJ1-2	TGTGCCAGCTCAGGAAAAAGATCCGGACAGGGGGCCTATACTAATGGCTACACCTTC	CASSGKRSGQGAYTNGYTF
.	.	TRBV7-8	TRBJ1-1	TGTGCCAGCAGACCGGTCTTGGGACCCTACACTGAAGCTTTCTTT	CASRPVLGPYTEAFF
TRBD1	once	TRBV4-3	TRBJ2-3	TGCGCCAGCAGCCCGCAAAAGGGGGAAGGGGGCGTCTCAGATACGCAGTATTTT	CASSPQKGEGGVSDTQYF
.	.	TRBV20-1	TRBJ1-2	TGCAGTGCTAGAGAGGCGTCTGGCTACACCTTC	CSAREASGYTF
.	.	TRBV28	TRBJ2-5	TGTGCCAGCAGTGCCCGGGGCAGGGGCCCCGAGACCCAGTACTTC	CASSARGRGPETQYF
TRBD1	.	TRBV25-1	TRBJ2-7	TGTGCCAGCAGTGAATTCGGGGACAGCTACGAGCAGTACTTC	CASSEFGDSYEQYF
TRBD1	.	TRBV5-6	TRBJ2-1	TGTGCCAGCAGCCCGGGACAGGTCGCGTACAATGAGCAGTTCTTC	CASSPGQVAYNEQFF
.	.	TRBV9	TRBJ1-5	TGTGCCAGCAGCCCTGACCAGGGGTTCAGCAATCAGCCCCAGCATTTT	CASSPDQGFSNQPQHF
TRBD2	.	TRBV28	TRBJ2-5	TGTGCCAGCAGTTTAGGGAGGGGACCGGTGACCCAGTACTTC	CASSLGRGPVTQYF
TRBD1	once	TRBV6-5	TRBJ2-5	TGTGCCAGCAGCACATCACCCAGGGGGCGTGAGACCCAGTACTTC	CASSTSPRGRETQYF
.	.	TRBV28	TRBJ1-1	TGTGCCAGCTTTTCAATGGGGGTGAACACTGAAGCTTTCTTT	CASFSMGVNTEAFF
TRBD1	.	TRBV29-1	TRBJ1-5	TGCAGCGTTACGACAGGGGGCAATCAGCCCCAGCATTTT	CSVTTGGNQPQHF
TRBD1	once	TRBV5-1	TRBJ1-3	TGCGCCAGCAGCCCAACGACAGGGGGCTCTGGAAACACCATATATTTT	CASSPTTGGSGNTIYF
TRBD2	.	TRBV4-2	TRBJ2-7	TGTGCCAGCAGCCAACGGCTTGGGCGGGGGGTCTCCTACGAGCAGTACTTC	CASSQRLGRGVSYEQYF
TRBD1	.	TRBV9	TRBJ1-1	TGTGCCAGCAGCGTAGCAGCAGGGGGCGCGGACACTGAAGCTTTCTTT	CASSVAAGGADTEAFF
.	few	TRBV5-1	TRBJ1-4	TGCGCCAGCCGACGGTCGTTTAATGAAAAACTGTTTTTT	CASRRSFNEKLFF
.	.	TRBV19	TRBJ1-5	TGTGCCAGTAGTATACTCGCTGTCCAGAATCAGCCCCAGCATTTT	CASSILAVQNQPQHF
.	.	TRBV18	TRBJ2-5	TGTGCCAGCTCACCACCGTCAGATCAAGAGACCCAGTACTTC	CASSPPSDQETQYF
.	.	TRBV15	TRBJ2-5	TGTGCCACCAGCAGAGGTTTAAGGACGTACACTGGAATCGAGACCCAGTACTTC	CATSRGLRTYTGIETQYF
.	.	TRBV7-2	TRBJ2-3	TGTGCCAGCAGCCCTCATGGGGATACGCAGTATTTT	CASSPHGDTQYF
.	few	TRBV11-2	TRBJ1-6	TGTGCCAGCAGCTTAGTAGCATATTCACCCCTCCACTTT	CASSLVAYSPLHF
TRBD1	.	TRBV7-2	TRBJ2-5	TGTGCCAGCAGCCCAGGGGGCCAAGAGACCCAGTACTTC	CASSPGGQETQYF
.	once	TRBV2	TRBJ2-5	TGTGCCAGCAGGAGAGACAGGGGAGGGGAGACCCAGTACTTC	CASRRDRGGETQYF
.	.	TRBV5-1	TRBJ2-2	TGCGCCAGCAGCCGACCTACAGGGGAGGACACCGGGGAGCTGTTTTTT	CASSRPTGEDTGELFF
.	once	TRBV7-9	TRBJ1-1	TGTGCCAGCAGCTTGGCAGCTAACACTGAAGCTTTCTTT	CASSLAANTEAFF
.	.	TRBV5-1	TRBJ2-1	TGCGCCAGCAGCGTGGGGATCGGGAGTCAGCAGTTCTTC	CASSVGIGSQQFF
TRBD2	.	TRBV9	TRBJ2-1	TGTGCCAGCAGCGTATTAGCACTAGCGGGCAATGAGCAGTTCTTC	CASSVLALAGNEQFF
TRBD2	.	TRBV28	TRBJ2-3	TGTGCCAGCAGTGGAGCGGGAGGGCCGGGCACAGATACGCAGTATTTT	CASSGAGGPGTDTQYF
TRBD1	.	TRBV5-1	TRBJ2-2	TGCGCCAGCAGCTGGGACAGCCTCAACACCGGGGAGCTGTTTTTT	CASSWDSLNTGELFF
.	.	TRBV7-2	TRBJ1-2	TGTGCCAGCACAGCGGCTAACTATGGCTACACCTTC	CASTAANYGYTF
TRBD1	.	TRBV7-2	TRBJ2-6	TGTGCCAGCAGCCGGGACAGCAACTCTGGGGCCAACGTCCTGACTTTC	CASSRDSNSGANVLTF
TRBD1	.	TRBV4-3	TRBJ1-1	TGCGCCAGCAGCAGGGACAGTGGGTCTGAAGCTTTCTTT	CASSRDSGSEAFF
.	.	TRBV14	TRBJ1-5	TGTGCCAGCACCCAGTCGTTACAGAGATGCAATCAGCCCCAGCATTTT	CASTQSLQRCNQPQHF
.	.	TRBV11-2	TRBJ2-3	TGTGCCAGCAGCTGGGACCGGAGCACAGATACGCAGTATTTT	CASSWDRSTDTQYF
TRBD1	.	TRBV4-3	TRBJ1-1	TGCGCCAGCAGCCAAGATTTGGACAGGGGTGACACTGAAGCTTTCTTT	CASSQDLDRGDTEAFF
.	.	TRBV4-2	TRBJ1-2	TGTGCCAGCAGCCAAGATACCGGCCTTACGGACTATGGCTACACCTTC	CASSQDTGLTDYGYTF
.	.	TRBV7-6	TRBJ1-4	TGTGCCAGCAGCCTGACCCTACTGACCGGGGCAACTAATGAAAAACTGTTTTTT	CASSLTLLTGATNEKLFF
.	.	TRBV4-3	TRBJ2-7	TGCGCCAGCAGCCAAGCAACACAGGGCTTTATGTACGAGCAGTACTTC	CASSQATQGFMYEQYF
.	.	TRBV2	TRBJ1-1	TGTGCCAGCAGTGAAACCTTGAACACTGAAGCTTTCTTT	CASSETLNTEAFF